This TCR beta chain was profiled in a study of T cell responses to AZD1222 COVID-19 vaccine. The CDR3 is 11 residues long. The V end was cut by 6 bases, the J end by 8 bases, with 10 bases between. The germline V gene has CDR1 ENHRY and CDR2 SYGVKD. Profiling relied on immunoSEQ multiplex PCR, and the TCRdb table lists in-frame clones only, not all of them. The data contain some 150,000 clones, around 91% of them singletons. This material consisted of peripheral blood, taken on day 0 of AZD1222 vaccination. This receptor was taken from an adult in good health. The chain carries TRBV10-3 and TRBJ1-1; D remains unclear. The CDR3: CAIRSYGEAFF. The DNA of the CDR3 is TGTGCCATCAGATCCTACGGGGAAGCTTTCTTT.